The source of this T cell receptor beta chain is a study of CD8 T cells in ankylosing spondylitis. Making use of molecular barcodes, quantitative 5'-RACE generated TCR beta libraries. TCRdb redid the calling of the 5' RACE reads with MiXCR, one entry per CDR3 protein. The data show approximately 250,000 distinct CDR3 sequences, about 30% seen once. The CDR3 contains 16 residues. CDR1 and CDR2 (germline): SGHRS, YFSETQ. Trimming pared 0 bases from V and 3 bases from J, leaving 14 bases between. As for this clonotype: Its cognate antigen is unknown.

Points from the study as a whole: Past studies reported some motif variants in reactive arthritis synovial fluid and blood. With a CD8+ phenotype, disease-linked clones were relatively rare in peripheral blood.

This sequence joins TRBV5-1 and TRBJ2-3, with D perhaps TRBD2 (6 bases). Specimen: blood, either unsorted or a sorted T cell fraction (not recorded which). The TCR originated in a male donor with ankylosing spondylitis or in good health (not recorded which). The CDR3 coding sequence is TGCGCCAGCAGCTTGGACGTTGGCCGGGGGACAGATACGCAGTATTTT. This codes for CASSLDVGRGTDTQYF.